Listed below are T cell receptor beta chains from one sample, sequenced in a study of shared clonotypes between healthy human individuals. Sequenced by immunoSEQ multiplex PCR; TCRdb stores in-frame clones only, minus some. The table lists over 2 million clones, approximately 94% of them singletons, with 0.9% to 1.4% in the top ten. The sample consisted of naive CD8+ T cells sorted from blood. These TCRs come from a man aged 18 to 29 in good health. The CDR3 runs from the conserved cysteine through the conserved F or W. A D gene is named only where the DNA matches it firmly. Clone size is shown for a subset of rows, as once, few, many or a class of expanded clone.

j_gene: TRBJ2-3; v_gene: TRBV19; d_gene: NA; abundance: NA; CDR3nt: TGTGCCAGTAGTATTGCTAGCACAGATACGCAGTATTTT; CDR3aa: CASSIASTDTQYF
j_gene: TRBJ2-7; v_gene: TRBV9; d_gene: NA; abundance: NA; CDR3nt: TGTGCCAGCAGCGTAGAAGACGGGGACTACGAGCAGTACTTC; CDR3aa: CASSVEDGDYEQYF
j_gene: TRBJ1-5; v_gene: TRBV28; d_gene: NA; abundance: once; CDR3nt: TGTGCCAGCCTAACTACGAGTCAGCCCCAGCATTTT; CDR3aa: CASLTTSQPQHF
j_gene: TRBJ1-2; v_gene: TRBV11-2; d_gene: TRBD1; abundance: NA; CDR3nt: TGTGCCAGCAGCTTAGGAGCCAGACAGGGGGGCTGGGGCTACACCTTC; CDR3aa: CASSLGARQGGWGYTF
j_gene: TRBJ1-4; v_gene: TRBV30; d_gene: NA; abundance: NA; CDR3nt: TGTGCCTGGATCAAACCCGGGATAACTAATGAAAAACTGTTTTTT; CDR3aa: CAWIKPGITNEKLFF
j_gene: TRBJ2-5; v_gene: TRBV10-3; d_gene: NA; abundance: NA; CDR3nt: TGTGCCATCAGTGAGTCGGTACAGGAGCTGGGCCAAGAGACCCAGTACTTC; CDR3aa: CAISESVQELGQETQYF
j_gene: TRBJ2-1; v_gene: TRBV5-6; d_gene: NA; abundance: NA; CDR3nt: TGTGCCAGCAGCTTACAGGGTTACAATGAGCAGTTCTTC; CDR3aa: CASSLQGYNEQFF
j_gene: TRBJ1-4; v_gene: TRBV5-4; d_gene: NA; abundance: NA; CDR3nt: TGTGCCAGCAGCTTGATAGGAGCGCCCGAAAAACTGTTTTTT; CDR3aa: CASSLIGAPEKLFF
j_gene: TRBJ1-1; v_gene: TRBV7-6; d_gene: NA; abundance: NA; CDR3nt: TGTGCCAGCAGCTTAGGGTCAGCTGAAGCTTTCTTT; CDR3aa: CASSLGSAEAFF
j_gene: TRBJ1-2; v_gene: TRBV2; d_gene: NA; abundance: NA; CDR3nt: TGTGCCAGCAGTGAGCGGGGGAACTATGGCTACACCTTC; CDR3aa: CASSERGNYGYTF
j_gene: TRBJ2-7; v_gene: TRBV9; d_gene: NA; abundance: NA; CDR3nt: TGTGCCAGCAGCGTAGGGGGGCAGGGGACCTACGAGCAGTACTTC; CDR3aa: CASSVGGQGTYEQYF
j_gene: TRBJ2-6; v_gene: TRBV7-6; d_gene: NA; abundance: NA; CDR3nt: TGTGCCAGCAGCTTGTCACAGGACGTCCTGACTTTC; CDR3aa: CASSLSQDVLTF
j_gene: TRBJ2-2; v_gene: TRBV2; d_gene: TRBD1; abundance: NA; CDR3nt: TGTGCCAGCAGTGTAGGGGGCGGGACAGGGTTGTCCGGGGAGCTGTTTTTT; CDR3aa: CASSVGGGTGLSGELFF
j_gene: TRBJ1-1; v_gene: TRBV4-1; d_gene: NA; abundance: NA; CDR3nt: TGCGCCAGCAGCCACCAGGACCGGAACACTGAAGCTTTCTTT; CDR3aa: CASSHQDRNTEAFF
j_gene: TRBJ1-3; v_gene: TRBV6-1; d_gene: NA; abundance: NA; CDR3nt: TGTGCCAGCAGTGAACTGCAGGGGTCCTCCGAAGAGACCATATATTTT; CDR3aa: CASSELQGSSEETIYF
j_gene: TRBJ2-3; v_gene: TRBV18; d_gene: NA; abundance: NA; CDR3nt: TGTGCCAGCTCATCAACTTCTACAGGGACAGATACGCAGTATTTT; CDR3aa: CASSSTSTGTDTQYF
j_gene: TRBJ1-1; v_gene: TRBV10-3; d_gene: TRBD1; abundance: once; CDR3nt: TGTGCCATCAGTTCCACGGACAGGGAGGGCACTGAAGCTTTCTTT; CDR3aa: CAISSTDREGTEAFF
j_gene: TRBJ2-7; v_gene: TRBV9; d_gene: NA; abundance: NA; CDR3nt: TGTGCCAGCAGCGTAGGTGGTGGGACCGAGCAGTACTTC; CDR3aa: CASSVGGGTEQYF
j_gene: TRBJ2-7; v_gene: TRBV11-2; d_gene: NA; abundance: NA; CDR3nt: TGTGCCAGCAGCCCGGACAGTTTATACGGGGCCTACGAGCAGTACTTC; CDR3aa: CASSPDSLYGAYEQYF
j_gene: TRBJ1-2; v_gene: TRBV2; d_gene: TRBD1; abundance: NA; CDR3nt: TGTGCCAGCAAAATAGGTTTTTCAGGGGGTTATTCTGCTAACTATGGCTACACCTTC; CDR3aa: CASKIGFSGGYSANYGYTF
j_gene: TRBJ2-3; v_gene: TRBV27; d_gene: NA; abundance: NA; CDR3nt: TGTGCCAGCAGTCCCGGACAGGGACTAGCAACGCAGTATTTT; CDR3aa: CASSPGQGLATQYF
j_gene: TRBJ2-7; v_gene: TRBV27; d_gene: NA; abundance: NA; CDR3nt: TGTGCCAGCAGTTTAGGGGGGGGCGTCTACGAGCAGTACTTC; CDR3aa: CASSLGGGVYEQYF
j_gene: TRBJ1-1; v_gene: TRBV11-1; d_gene: NA; abundance: NA; CDR3nt: TGTGCCAGCAGCCTCACCGAGGGGCTGGCTGAAGCTTTCTTT; CDR3aa: CASSLTEGLAEAFF
j_gene: TRBJ1-5; v_gene: TRBV5-8; d_gene: NA; abundance: once; CDR3nt: TGTGCCAGCACGCCAGGTCAGCCCCAGCATTTT; CDR3aa: CASTPGQPQHF
j_gene: TRBJ1-5; v_gene: TRBV11-2; d_gene: NA; abundance: NA; CDR3nt: TGTGCCAGCAGCTTAGAAGGTTTACAGCCCCAGCATTTT; CDR3aa: CASSLEGLQPQHF
j_gene: TRBJ1-6; v_gene: TRBV11-1; d_gene: TRBD1; abundance: NA; CDR3nt: TGTGCCAGCAGCGCCCCAGGGGGCGCGGGAGTCCACTTT; CDR3aa: CASSAPGGAGVHF
j_gene: TRBJ2-3; v_gene: TRBV5-1; d_gene: TRBD2; abundance: NA; CDR3nt: TGCGCCAGCAGCTTTAGCGGGGGGGAGCCAGATACGCAGTATTTT; CDR3aa: CASSFSGGEPDTQYF
j_gene: TRBJ2-7; v_gene: TRBV11-2; d_gene: TRBD2; abundance: NA; CDR3nt: TGTGCCAGCAGACTAGCGGCGGTTCACGAGCAGTACTTC; CDR3aa: CASRLAAVHEQYF
j_gene: TRBJ2-7; v_gene: TRBV10-3; d_gene: NA; abundance: NA; CDR3nt: TGTGCCATCAGCGCCCCTCGTAGCTACGAGCAGTACTTC; CDR3aa: CAISAPRSYEQYF
j_gene: TRBJ2-1; v_gene: TRBV15; d_gene: NA; abundance: NA; CDR3nt: TGTGCCACCAGGACGGCGGCCTACAATGAGCAGTTCTTC; CDR3aa: CATRTAAYNEQFF
j_gene: TRBJ2-1; v_gene: TRBV6-1; d_gene: NA; abundance: once; CDR3nt: TGTGCCAGCAGGCCATCGAGCTCCTACAATGAGCAGTTCTTC; CDR3aa: CASRPSSSYNEQFF
j_gene: TRBJ1-4; v_gene: TRBV25-1; d_gene: NA; abundance: NA; CDR3nt: TGTGCCAGCAGTGAACTTAAAGTGACGGTGGAGAATGAAAAACTGTTTTTT; CDR3aa: CASSELKVTVENEKLFF
j_gene: TRBJ2-1; v_gene: TRBV19; d_gene: TRBD2; abundance: NA; CDR3nt: TGTGCCAGTAGTATTGGGGGACTACTTGAGCAGTTCTTC; CDR3aa: CASSIGGLLEQFF
j_gene: TRBJ2-7; v_gene: TRBV7-9; d_gene: TRBD2; abundance: NA; CDR3nt: TGTGCCAGCAGCCCGAGGACTAGCGGGACTCTATCCTACGAGCAGTACTTC; CDR3aa: CASSPRTSGTLSYEQYF
j_gene: TRBJ1-2; v_gene: TRBV7-6; d_gene: NA; abundance: once; CDR3nt: TGTGCCAGCAGCCCCCTTGAAGGGGGTGAAGGCTACACCTTC; CDR3aa: CASSPLEGGEGYTF
j_gene: TRBJ2-5; v_gene: TRBV10-1; d_gene: TRBD2; abundance: NA; CDR3nt: TGCGCCAGCAGTGAGTCTCCGGCTAGCGGGGACCAAGAGACCCAGTACTTC; CDR3aa: CASSESPASGDQETQYF
j_gene: TRBJ2-1; v_gene: TRBV2; d_gene: NA; abundance: NA; CDR3nt: TGTGCCAGCCGGCCCCATGAGCAGTTCTTC; CDR3aa: CASRPHEQFF
j_gene: TRBJ1-1; v_gene: TRBV4-2; d_gene: NA; abundance: NA; CDR3nt: TGTGCCAGCAGCCAAGATCAAAGCAGGTTAAACACTGAAGCTTTCTTT; CDR3aa: CASSQDQSRLNTEAFF
j_gene: TRBJ1-1; v_gene: TRBV4-1; d_gene: TRBD1; abundance: NA; CDR3nt: TGCGCCAGCAGCCAATGGACAGGGGTCACTGAAGCTTTCTTT; CDR3aa: CASSQWTGVTEAFF
j_gene: TRBJ2-7; v_gene: TRBV2; d_gene: NA; abundance: NA; CDR3nt: TGTGCCAGCAGTGCGTCCTACGAGCAGTACTTC; CDR3aa: CASSASYEQYF
j_gene: TRBJ2-7; v_gene: TRBV5-1; d_gene: NA; abundance: NA; CDR3nt: TGCGCCAGCAGCTTGGCGCAGGGGAGCGAGCAGTACTTC; CDR3aa: CASSLAQGSEQYF
j_gene: TRBJ1-1; v_gene: TRBV4-3; d_gene: NA; abundance: NA; CDR3nt: TGCGCCAGCAGCCAAGCCCAGGGGATGAACACTGAAGCTTTCTTT; CDR3aa: CASSQAQGMNTEAFF
j_gene: TRBJ2-7; v_gene: TRBV11-2; d_gene: NA; abundance: NA; CDR3nt: TGTGCCAGCAGCTTAGAGTCCGTGTTCTACGAGCAGTACTTC; CDR3aa: CASSLESVFYEQYF
j_gene: TRBJ1-2; v_gene: TRBV7-2; d_gene: NA; abundance: NA; CDR3nt: TGTGCCAGCAGCTCCATAGACGGGATAAACTATGGCTACACCTTC; CDR3aa: CASSSIDGINYGYTF
j_gene: TRBJ2-4; v_gene: TRBV6-5; d_gene: NA; abundance: NA; CDR3nt: TGTGCCAGCAGTCCGGACGGGGGAGACATTCAGTACTTC; CDR3aa: CASSPDGGDIQYF
j_gene: TRBJ2-7; v_gene: TRBV5-1; d_gene: NA; abundance: NA; CDR3nt: TGCGCCAGCAGCTTGGGAGCGGAACTTACCTACGAGCAGTACTTC; CDR3aa: CASSLGAELTYEQYF
j_gene: TRBJ1-2; v_gene: TRBV4-1; d_gene: TRBD1; abundance: once; CDR3nt: TGCGCCAGCAGCCAAGTGGACAGGACGAACTATGGCTACACCTTC; CDR3aa: CASSQVDRTNYGYTF
j_gene: TRBJ2-5; v_gene: TRBV7-9; d_gene: NA; abundance: NA; CDR3nt: TGTGCCAGCAGCTTATCAGCACAAGAGACCCAGTACTTC; CDR3aa: CASSLSAQETQYF
j_gene: TRBJ1-1; v_gene: TRBV9; d_gene: NA; abundance: NA; CDR3nt: TGTGCCAGCAGCGTTTACGGGGGGGACACTGAAGCTTTCTTT; CDR3aa: CASSVYGGDTEAFF
j_gene: TRBJ2-3; v_gene: TRBV9; d_gene: TRBD2; abundance: once; CDR3nt: TGTGCCAGCAGCCCAGGGACTAGCGGGTGGACAGATACGCAGTATTTT; CDR3aa: CASSPGTSGWTDTQYF
j_gene: TRBJ2-5; v_gene: TRBV28; d_gene: TRBD2; abundance: NA; CDR3nt: TGTGCCAGCAGTTTATGGCGGAGGGAGGGGGAGACCCAGTACTTC; CDR3aa: CASSLWRREGETQYF
j_gene: TRBJ1-2; v_gene: TRBV6-1; d_gene: NA; abundance: NA; CDR3nt: TGTGCCAGCAGTGAAGCAGGGGCCAGCTATGGCTACACCTTC; CDR3aa: CASSEAGASYGYTF
j_gene: TRBJ1-1; v_gene: TRBV19; d_gene: NA; abundance: NA; CDR3nt: TGTGCCAGTAGTATATGGTCGAACACTGAAGCTTTCTTT; CDR3aa: CASSIWSNTEAFF
j_gene: TRBJ2-1; v_gene: TRBV7-9; d_gene: TRBD1; abundance: NA; CDR3nt: TGTGCCAGCAGCTTATTGGGACAGGCGAATGAGCAGTTCTTC; CDR3aa: CASSLLGQANEQFF
j_gene: TRBJ1-1; v_gene: TRBV6-1; d_gene: TRBD1; abundance: NA; CDR3nt: TGTGCCGCCCCCGGGACAGGGGGCGCGAACACTGAAGCTTTCTTT; CDR3aa: CAAPGTGGANTEAFF